Reported below is one TCR beta chain. This clonotype was seen ten or more times. Its binding antigen is unknown. No quality values exist for individual bases; no much larger clone is one base distant. This sample is part of a study of identical twins (dated by TCRdb to 2016 to 2017). In the study overall: The study deep-sequenced TCR alpha and beta repertoires from monozygotic twins, unrelated adults of various ages and cord blood to test whether fetal clonotypes persist. To rule out contamination, replicate twin experiments were performed at different times with different library preparation protocols.

Receptor amplification or capture employed 5' RACE. TCRdb records Illumina HiSeq 2000 as the sequencer. A universal primer binding site was added through template switching, and the final cDNA carried a unique molecular identifier so that TCR cDNA molecules could be counted accurately. Specific primers in the conserved constant-segment region were used to synthesize first-strand cDNA for TCR alpha and beta chains. Each cDNA library was double barcoded, with a SMART-Mk sample barcode plus Illumina barcodes, to control for contamination. TruSeq adapter sequences along with Illumina sample barcodes were introduced in two successive PCR steps. The Illumina HiSeq platform was used with custom primers to sequence TCR alpha and beta cDNA libraries. Processing in the source paper ran as follows. MiGEC processed the raw reads to extract unique molecular identifiers, while MiXCR was used to determine the CDR3 positions. For each individual, recombination models were inferred using an EM algorithm with the repgenHMM and IGoR tools. Shared clonotypes were analyzed with the tcR package in R, and sharing was normalized by the product of cloneset sizes. Out-of-frame nonproductive sequences were analyzed to study raw recombination free of thymic and clonal selection effects. TCRdb took the public reads, trimmed them with fastp at Q25, ran MiXCR for clone calling and kept in-frame beta chains. Entries are consolidated by CDR3 protein sequence, retaining the most common genes and DNA. The V and J calls shown here were made by TCRdb, not taken from the authors' results. The sample table lists 570,000 or so distinct CDR3 sequences, just under 10% of them with a count of one. More than 2.5% of the sample lies in the top ten.

The germline V gene specifies SNHLY as CDR1 and FYNNEI as CDR2. The CDR3 runs 15 amino acids, cysteine and phenylalanine included. The sequence is cut down to CDR3 DNA, 45 bases in frame from base 1. Trimmed from V: 7 bases; trimmed from J: 4 bases; junction bases lacking a gene match: 11. Study-level results and caveats: Because the same donors could not be followed over many years, conclusions were based on cross-sectional statistical analysis. Compared with coincidental sharing between unrelated individuals, out-of-frame TCR alpha sequences shared between twins had an excess of sequences with low generation probability. A weaker excess of twin sharing was found in beta out-of-frame sequences because the signal-to-noise ratio was lowered by fewer shared sequences. Fewer insertions were carried by abundant cord blood beta clonotypes, a similar but weaker trend appeared in young adult naive repertoires, and no such trend appeared in memory repertoires. Invariant T cells such as MAIT and iNKT could partly confound zero-insertion analyses, although diverse VJ usage argued against such confounding for most clonotypes. In monozygotic twins, recombination models systematically underestimated out-of-frame TCR alpha sharing, but the models matched the sharing seen between unrelated individuals.

All donors were healthy Caucasians. The twin cohort comprised three pairs of female monozygotic twins, all aged roughly 18 to 30 years. The RNA used for TCR libraries was isolated from peripheral blood mononuclear cells. The data were also submitted as part of a second study, on yellow fever vaccine responses in identical twins. Drawing on the second study: According to the authors, in identical twins the way T cells responded to vaccination appeared partly convergent and partly personalized. In the study, vaccine-responding T cell clones were precisely tracked in identical twins.

The V gene is TRBV2 and the J gene is TRBJ2-7; 9 junctional bases match TRBD1. Sequenced material: PBMCs. The clonotype comes from a woman aged 18-30 years in good health. CDR3 reads: CASTQRGTGRYEQYF. The sequenced DNA is TGTGCCAGCACCCAAAGAGGGACAGGGCGTTACGAGCAGTACTTC.